Listed below are T cell receptor beta chains from one sample, sequenced in a study of T-cell reconstitution after alpha-beta-depleted transplantation in children. TCRdb called the PCR reads again in MiXCR, with one record for every CDR3 protein. The data contain around 450,000 distinct CDR3 sequences, about 16% of them singletons. Here the sequenced sample was PBMCs, mostly from graft donor cells, taken 360 days after TCRalphabeta/CD19-depleted stem cell transplant. These receptors were obtained from a boy younger than two who had a stem cell transplant for Wiskott-Aldrich syndrome, so the T cells may come from the graft donor. CDR3s include the opening cysteine and the closing phenylalanine or tryptophan. Each record gives: V gene, clone size, D gene, J gene, CDR3 DNA, CDR3 protein. A D gene is named only where the DNA matches it firmly. Not every row has a clone size; where given, it reads once, few, many or a size class.

TRBV7-8	-	TRBD1	TRBJ2-7	TGTGCCAGCAGCTTAGTCGGCAGGGGGTTTGAGCAGTACTTC	CASSLVGRGFEQYF
TRBV5-1	few	TRBD1	TRBJ1-2	TGCGCCAGCCGGTTGACAGGGGGCGATGGCTACACCTTC	CASRLTGGDGYTF
TRBV13	-	-	TRBJ2-4	TGTGCCAGCAGCTCGACAGGGAGCGGGGACATTCAGTACTTC	CASSSTGSGDIQYF
TRBV2	-	TRBD1	TRBJ2-5	TGTGCCAGCAGTGGTCTAACAGGGGTAGAGACCCAGTACTTC	CASSGLTGVETQYF
TRBV6-1	few	TRBD1	TRBJ1-6	TGTGCCAGCACCGGGACAGGGTGGAATTCACCCCTCCACTTT	CASTGTGWNSPLHF
TRBV3-1	-	TRBD1	TRBJ2-1	TGTGCCAGCAGCCAGAGAACAGGGGCGCCGTTCTTC	CASSQRTGAPFF
TRBV6-6	-	-	TRBJ1-5	TGTGCCAGCACCCATAGCAATCAGCCCCAGCATTTT	CASTHSNQPQHF
TRBV11-2	few	TRBD2	TRBJ2-1	TGTGCCAGCAGCTCCCTCCTAGCGGGAGGCCGAAGCTCCTACAATGAGCAGTTCTTC	CASSSLLAGGRSSYNEQFF
TRBV12-3/TRBV12-4	few	TRBD1	TRBJ2-4	TGTGCCAGCAGCAAACAGGGGGGTGACATTCAGTACTTC	CASSKQGGDIQYF
TRBV12-3/TRBV12-4	few	-	TRBJ1-1	TGTGCCAGCACCTTTGATTTAACAGGATCGGCTTTCTTT	CASTFDLTGSAFF
TRBV13	-	TRBD1	TRBJ2-7	TGTGCCAGCAGCACCAAGCCGGGACAGGACTACGAGCAGTACTTC	CASSTKPGQDYEQYF
TRBV5-5	-	-	TRBJ2-2	TGTGCCAGCAGCTTGATTCCCTGGGCAGGGGTGCTGTTTTTT	CASSLIPWAGVLFF
TRBV5-1	few	TRBD1	TRBJ2-1	TGCGCCAGCAGCCCCGTTAGGACAGGGGACAATGAGCAGTTCTTC	CASSPVRTGDNEQFF
TRBV29-1	many	TRBD1	TRBJ2-7	TGCAGCGTTGAGACCGGGACAGGGACCGACGAGCAGTACTTC	CSVETGTGTDEQYF
TRBV20-1	few	-	TRBJ2-7	TGCAGTGCTAGAGATGGACGGAACTACGAGCAGTACTTC	CSARDGRNYEQYF
TRBV11-2	-	TRBD1	TRBJ1-2	TGTGCCAGCAGCTTAGTTGGCAGGGGGCAAGCTAACTATGGCTACACCTTC	CASSLVGRGQANYGYTF
TRBV5-1	-	-	TRBJ2-4	TGCGCCAGCAGCTTGGTAGGGAGAGCCAAAAACATTCAGTACTTC	CASSLVGRAKNIQYF
TRBV21-1	few	-	TRBJ2-7	TGTGCCAGCAGCTACAAGGGGGGCTCCTACGAGCAGTACTTC	CASSYKGGSYEQYF
TRBV25-1	-	-	TRBJ2-5	TGTGCCAGCAGTGAGTTGACAGGGAGGGGAGAGACCCAGTACTTC	CASSELTGRGETQYF
TRBV6-1	-	-	TRBJ2-5	TGTGCCAGCAGGGTTAGCGTCCAAGAGACCCAGTACTTC	CASRVSVQETQYF